The T cell receptor (beta chain) described here comes from a study of blood T cell repertoires in COVID-19 (dated by TCRdb to about 2020). General notes on the study: Samples covering the acute and convalescent phases of COVID-19 were provided by collaborators in the United States, Italy and Spain. Where available, HLA class I and class II types were taken from metadata supplied by the sample provider and were not determined by assay-based typing. Samples were obtained from the ongoing ImmuneRACE study (first 160 participants) and from about 1,300 subjects provided by 6 global collaborators. The prospective study material was composed of cDNA or gDNA derived from T cells, B-cell-depleted T cells, or PBMCs. The dataset comprised deeply sampled blood TCRbeta repertoires from subjects exposed to, actively infected with, or recovered from COVID-19. A freely available public database, intended as a resource for researchers studying the immune response to SARS-CoV-2, is where the repertoires were released. Nearly every sample came with metadata listing a de-identified subject ID, COVID-19 status, age in years and sex. Beyond this particular receptor, the publication reports: How much clinical and demographic metadata was included differed by source and by participant, and the metadata was provided uncurated.

Comments on this clone: Its antigen target is currently unknown. Qualities for individual bases were not recorded, and no much larger clone is one base off.

One collaborating source in Seattle enrolled patients while the patients were actively infected and followed the patients over time throughout the course of disease. Each collaborating institution followed its own protocols to collect whole blood in K2EDTA tubes. Collaborator samples were shipped for TCRbeta analysis as frozen whole blood, isolated PBMCs, or DNA extracted from either sample type. TCRbeta CDR3 regions were amplified from genomic DNA by means of the immunoSEQ Assay, a bias-controlled multiplex PCR. On the study's bioinformatics: Within the assay, amplification of reference gene primers was used to estimate how many nucleated cells each sample contained. Sequence reads were collapsed and filtered to measure the absolute abundance of every unique TCRbeta CDR3 rearrangement. For each sample, productive Simpson clonality was calculated as the square root of Simpson's diversity index across productive rearrangements. TCRdb took this table from immuneACCESS and kept in-frame rearrangements with V and J called. Such tables lack part of the clones; where checked against another copy, unresolved V genes explain under half of the gap, and the rest is unexplained. The V and J calls and clone size were taken over from that table, and D and trimming were inferred from the DNA. This sample is represented by 430,000 or so clones; 85% to 90% of them were singletons. About 0.91% of the sample is held by the ten biggest clonotypes.

Trimming removed 4 bases from V and 3 bases from J, leaving 10 bases between the germline ends. From a lookup of the germline V gene, CDR1 and CDR2 are SGHAT and FQNNGV. The CDR3, from cysteine to phenylalanine, totals 13 residues. Only the CDR3 portion is preserved as DNA: 39 bases, with reading frame beginning at the first base. Sequencing was performed on peripheral blood. This TCR was sampled from a man between 18 and 29 years old with COVID-19, enrolled during active disease. Recombination linked TRBV11-2 to TRBJ2-7, and TRBD1 may be the D gene, going by 5 matching bases. The CDR3: CASSSRVGYEQYF. The DNA is as follows: TGTGCCAGCAGCTCCAGGGTGGGCTACGAGCAGTACTTC.